This is a list of T cell receptor beta chains from one sample in a study of blood T cells in healthy people across ages. TCRdb re-called the 5' RACE reads with MiXCR, one entry per CDR3 protein. The sample holds just over 1 million distinct CDR3 sequences; 35% to 55% are singletons and the top ten take approximately 17%. Specimen: blood. These receptors came from a woman aged 55-75 years in good health. CDR3s include the opening cysteine and the closing phenylalanine or tryptophan. Fields, in order: CDR3 length, clone size, V gene, D gene, J gene, CDR3 DNA, CDR3 protein. The D gene is left open where the match is weak. Some rows have no size entry. The others give once, few or many, or a class for an expanded clone.

15,few,TRBV10-2,TRBD1,TRBJ2-5,TGCGCCAGCAGGGGGGACAGGGTTTGGCAAGAGACCCAGTACTTC,CASRGDRVWQETQYF
15,NA,TRBV5-1,NA,TRBJ2-3,TGCGCCAGCAGCTTCGAGACGTCATATACAGATACGCAGTATTTT,CASSFETSYTDTQYF
18,NA,TRBV25-1,NA,TRBJ1-4,TGTGCCAGCAGTGATTCCGGGATCCTCCAAGGTTCCAATGAAAAACTGTTTTTT,CASSDSGILQGSNEKLFF
12,NA,TRBV29-1,NA,TRBJ2-7,TGCAGCGTTGGGTCTGGGGTTGGTGAGCAGTACTTC,CSVGSGVGEQYF
13,few,TRBV5-6,NA,TRBJ2-1,TGTGCCAGCAGCCGAGACTCCAACAATGAGCAGTTCTTC,CASSRDSNNEQFF
14,NA,TRBV2,TRBD1,TRBJ2-7,TGTGCCAGCAACAGGGGTCCAAGCTCCTACGAGCAGTACTTC,CASNRGPSSYEQYF
16,NA,TRBV5-6,TRBD1,TRBJ2-1,TGTGCCAGCACCAGCCGTCCGGACAGGGCATACAATGAGCAGTTCTTC,CASTSRPDRAYNEQFF
18,few,TRBV25-1,TRBD2,TRBJ2-3,TGTGCCAGCAGTGAAGGGCGCCTTAGCGGGGGTTTAACAGATACGCAGTATTTT,CASSEGRLSGGLTDTQYF
12,NA,TRBV30,TRBD1,TRBJ2-1,TGTGCCTGGAGTGTGCAGGACAGGGAGCAGTTCTTC,CAWSVQDREQFF
16,few,TRBV9,NA,TRBJ2-1,TGTGCCAGCAGCGTAACGGGTGGGCTACCTTACAATGAGCAGTTCTTC,CASSVTGGLPYNEQFF
15,NA,TRBV12-3/TRBV12-4,TRBD2,TRBJ2-1,TGTGCCAGCAGAAAGATCCTAGCGGGAGGGGGTGAGCAGTTCTTC,CASRKILAGGGEQFF
18,few,TRBV6-2/TRBV6-3,TRBD1,TRBJ2-5,TGTGCCAGCAGTTACTCAGTTTCCGGACAGGGCTTTGAAGAGACCCAGTACTTC,CASSYSVSGQGFEETQYF
13,many,TRBV6-6,NA,TRBJ2-5,TGTGCCAGCAGGCCCTCAGGGGAAGAGACCCAGTACTTC,CASRPSGEETQYF
19,few,TRBV11-2,NA,TRBJ2-6,TGTGCCAGCAGCTCCCCTAAAGGACGGAGTACCTCTGGGGCCAACGTCCTGACTTTC,CASSSPKGRSTSGANVLTF
14,NA,TRBV6-5,NA,TRBJ2-7,TGTGCCAGCAGGGATCCGGGACATACCTACGAGCAGTACTTC,CASRDPGHTYEQYF
16,few,TRBV7-2,TRBD1,TRBJ1-2,TGTGCCAGCAGCTTAGCGACTCAGGGGGCAGGCAATGGCTACACCTTC,CASSLATQGAGNGYTF